Each of the 23 T cell receptor beta chains below was sequenced from the same sample in a study of vaccination and CD4 T cells after COVID-19. These receptors have no known antigen. The Oncomine TCR Beta short-read assay was applied to DNA of cultured CD4+ T cells. Via MiXCR, TCRdb re-called the PCR reads, giving one row per CDR3 protein. This table has 15,000 to 20,000 distinct CDR3 sequences, roughly 63% appearing once. Treatment described: roughly nine-day PBMC culture with coronavirus spike peptide pools or control peptides (ViraFEST assay). The sequenced sample consisted of CD4+ T cells from blood, cultured in vitro. Receptors were obtained from a human donor who had recovered from COVID-19.

The chain uses TRBV7-2 and TRBJ2-7, with 7 positions matching TRBD2. Germline-derived CDR1 and CDR2 are SGHTA and FQGNSA. This CDR3 contains 15 residues. The V segment lost 5 bases and the J segment 3 bases; nucleotides outside the gene matches: 10. The chain's CDR3 is CASSLGRDYVYEQYF. The CDR3 nucleotides are TGTGCCAGCAGCCTAGGCCGGGACTATGTCTACGAGCAGTACTTC.

The chain couples TRBV5-6 to TRBJ1-6, with a possible D match to TRBD1 (6 bases). This CDR3 is 15 amino acids long. Trimming took 0 bases from V and 7 from J, leaving 11 bases between them. Germline V CDR1 and CDR2: SGHDT, YYEEEE. The DNA of the CDR3 is TGTGCCAGCAGCTTGGTGAACAGGGAGAATTCACCCCTCCACTTT. It translates to CASSLVNRENSPLHF. The full variable domain, rest sourced from reference TRBV5-6 and TRBJ1-6, is DAGVTQSPTHLIKTRGQQVTLRCSPKSGHDTVSWYQQALGQGPQFIFQYYEEEERQRGNFPDRFSGHQFPNYSSELNVNALLLGDSALYLCASSLVNRENSPLHFGNGTRLTVT.

The chain is built from TRBV6-2 or TRBV6-3 and TRBJ2-1; no reliable D call. V was clipped by 6 bases and J by 10 bases, with 19 bases between them. The germline V gene has CDR1 MNHEY and CDR2 SVGEGT. CDR3 length: 14 amino acids. CDR3 protein: CASRERSTIGEQFF. Written as DNA, the CDR3 is TGTGCCAGCAGAGAGAGAAGTACCATCGGAGAGCAGTTCTTC.

This clonotype occurred once. The chain recombines TRBV28 with TRBJ2-3; D gene uncertain. Germline V CDR1 and CDR2: MDHEN, SYDVKM. This CDR3 has 14 amino acids. V lost 6 bases to trimming and J lost 0 bases, with 10 bases between them. This CDR3 is CASRVGTSTDTQYF. DNA for the CDR3: TGTGCCAGCAGAGTCGGAACTAGCACAGATACGCAGTATTTT.

This chain links TRBV18 with TRBJ1-1, with unresolved D. Trimming pared 1 base from V and 1 base from J, leaving 4 bases between. This CDR3 has 13 amino acids. Looked up from germline, CDR1 is KGHSH and CDR2 is LQKENI. The CDR3 region has the DNA TGTGCCAGCTCACCACATGAGAACACTGAAGCTTTCTTT. This encodes CASSPHENTEAFF.

This chain connects TRBV5-1 to TRBJ2-7; possibly TRBD1 for D (5 bases). CDR1 and CDR2 from the germline V gene are SGHRS and YFSETQ. The ends were cut back, 0 bases at V and 2 bases at J, with 12 bases in the middle. The CDR3 covers 15 residues. This CDR3 reads CASSLEGRATYEQYF. CDR3 in DNA: TGCGCCAGCAGCTTGGAAGGCAGGGCAACCTACGAGCAGTACTTC.

The rearrangement uses TRBV15 and TRBJ2-1; D is possibly TRBD1 (7 bases). Germline V gene data show CDR1 as LNHNV and CDR2 as YYDKDF (reference sequence). The CDR3 sequence is 18 residues long. The V end lost 0 bases, the J end lost 0 bases, and 15 bases lay between the germline ends. The DNA for the CDR3 is TGTGCCACCAGCAGAGATATGGGGCAGGGGGGCTCCTACAATGAGCAGTTCTTC. It yields the protein CATSRDMGQGGSYNEQFF.

The gene calls are TRBV24-1 and TRBJ2-1; D is ambiguous. Germline V lookup: CDR1 KGHDR, CDR2 SFDVKD. CDR3 length: 11 residues. V gave up 3 bases and J gave up 6 bases, with 2 bases separating them. This CDR3 reads CATSDTNEQFF. CDR3 in DNA: TGTGCCACCAGTGATACCAATGAGCAGTTCTTC.

A single count supports this clonotype. V and J are TRBV18 and TRBJ1-1, with TRBD1 identical over 11 bases. The CDR3 is 18 amino acids. Germline assignment: CDR1 KGHSH and CDR2 LQKENI. After removal of 4 bases from V and 3 bases from J, the junction contained 13 bases not matched to a gene. The CDR3 region has the DNA TGTGCCAGCTCACTCAGTCGACACGGGACAGGGGGTGACACTGAAGCTTTCTTT. It codes for CASSLSRHGTGGDTEAFF.

Relative to its sample, this clonotype is large. The rearrangement joins TRBV19 to TRBJ2-2, with unresolved D. Germline V gene lookup returns CDR1 LNHDA and CDR2 SQIVND (reference sequence). There are 13 residues in the CDR3. V shed 3 bases and J shed 1 base, with 3 bases lying between them. The CDR3 region has the DNA TGTGCCAGTAGTATGGGGAACACCGGGGAGCTGTTTTTT. This codes for CASSMGNTGELFF.

V usage is TRBV24-1 and J usage is TRBJ2-1; D unclear. In germline, CDR1 is KGHDR, CDR2 SFDVKD. With 8 bases removed from V and 3 bases from J, the gap between germline ends came to 10 bases. CDR3 length: 13 residues. CDR3 residues: CATTQGDYNEQFF. The CDR3 DNA follows: TGTGCCACCACTCAAGGCGACTACAATGAGCAGTTCTTC.

This clonotype was counted a few times. CDR3 DNA sequence: TGTGCCAGCAGTCAGGACAGGGTGGTCAATCAGCCCCAGCATTTT. As protein: CASSQDRVVNQPQHF. This rearrangement joins TRBV6-1 to TRBJ1-5, with 8 positions matching TRBD1. V lost 5 bases and J lost 3; bases outside the gene matches: 6. The CDR3 totals 15 residues. Germline lookup yields CDR1 MNHNS and CDR2 SASEGT.

The chain is built from TRBV7-8 and TRBJ1-5; TRBD1 aligns across 12 bases. CDR1 and CDR2 from the germline V gene are SGHVS and FQNEAQ. The CDR3 is 16 amino acids. V trimming: 6 bases; J trimming: 1 base; junction bases outside the gene matches: 4. In nucleotides, the CDR3 is TGTGCCAGCAGAGGGACAGGGGGCGAGAGCAATCAGCCCCAGCATTTT. Encoded protein: CASRGTGGESNQPQHF.

This clonotype was recorded a few times. The J gene is TRBJ2-3, the V gene TRBV20-1, with a possible D match to TRBD2 (5 bases). Looked up from germline, CDR1 is DFQATT and CDR2 is SNEGSKA (reference sequence). Trimming took off 0 bases at V and 6 bases at J, with 19 bases between the two ends. The CDR3 extends over 16 amino acids. This chain's CDR3 is CSARDFGRAAADTQYF. CDR3 nucleotide sequence: TGCAGTGCTAGAGATTTCGGACGAGCGGCCGCCGATACGCAGTATTTT.

The rearrangement joins TRBV11-3 to TRBJ1-5; TRBD1 aligns across 9 bases. V gave up 8 bases and J gave up 1 base; unmatched junction bases: 6. Germline loops: CDR1 SGHNT, CDR2 YENEEA. The CDR3 length is 15 residues. The CDR3: CASGPGQGSNQPQHF. CDR3 nucleotides: TGTGCCAGCGGCCCGGGACAGGGAAGCAATCAGCCCCAGCATTTT.

This clonotype was detected a few times. CDR3 sequence reads: CASSLVNKRRPLGATQYF. DNA of the CDR3: TGTGCCAGCAGCTTAGTTAACAAGCGGCGACCTTTAGGCGCGACCCAGTACTTC. V gene TRBV7-2 combines with J gene TRBJ2-5, with D perhaps TRBD2 (5 bases). The germline gives CDR1 SGHTA, CDR2 FQGNSA. V dropped 1 base and J dropped 7 bases, with 25 bases sitting between them. This CDR3 spans 18 amino acids.

This clonotype turned up a few times. This chain joins TRBV27 and TRBJ1-2, with D hard to call. The germline gives CDR1 MNHEY, CDR2 SMNVEV (reference sequence). The CDR3 is 14 residues long. V gave up 1 base and J gave up 8 bases, with 14 bases separating them. CDR3: CASSLYPDAGGYTF. DNA of the CDR3: TGTGCCAGCAGTTTATATCCCGACGCGGGGGGCTACACCTTC.

This clonotype appeared once. The chain couples TRBV4-2 to TRBJ2-6; a possible D gene is TRBD1 (6 bases). Germline V gene sequence: CDR1 LGHNA, CDR2 YNFKEQ. This CDR3 region has 19 residues. Trimming took 4 bases from V and 0 from J, leaving 19 bases between them. The CDR3 spells CASSPQAGGPNSGANVLTF. The CDR3 bases are TGTGCCAGCAGCCCACAAGCTGGGGGCCCCAACTCTGGGGCCAACGTCCTGACTTTC.

The chain links TRBV5-4 to TRBJ2-3; 14 bases align to TRBD2. CDR3 length equals 16 residues. From germline, CDR1 is SGHNT and CDR2 YYREEE (reference sequence). Unmatched junction bases numbered 3, after V lost 4 bases and J lost 2 bases. In DNA, the CDR3 is TGTGCCAGCAGCAAGGGACTAGCGGGGGCCACAGATACGCAGTATTTT. It codes for CASSKGLAGATDTQYF.

This clonotype was seen a few times. V gene TRBV6-5 combines with J gene TRBJ2-1; D is unclear. The CDR3 length is 16 residues. CDR1 is MNHEY, CDR2 SVGAGI, per germline. V lost 2 bases, J lost 4 bases, and 15 bases lay in between. CDR3 in amino acids: CASSYMMASLYNEQFF. In DNA form, the CDR3 reads TGTGCCAGCAGTTACATGATGGCTAGTTTGTACAATGAGCAGTTCTTC.

A remark on this clonotype: One end of the junction varies from germline; a read error may be responsible. The gene calls are TRBV20-1 and TRBJ1-5; TRBD1 matches 8 bases. In germline, CDR1 is DFQATT, CDR2 SNEGSKA (reference sequence). The CDR3 covers 15 residues. The CDR3 DNA follows: TGCGGTGCTAGAGATGACGGACAGGGTAACGGGCCCCAGCATTTT. Translated: CGARDDGQGNGPQHF.

CDR3 sequence: CAGSGYYGYTF. In DNA form, the CDR3 reads TGTGCCGGATCAGGTTACTATGGCTACACCTTC. The V call is TRBV2, the J call TRBJ1-2; D is unclear. V was pared by 11 bases and J by 3 bases, with 10 bases between. Germline values: CDR1 SNHLY, CDR2 FYNNEI. The CDR3 covers 11 residues.

This clonotype was seen more than once but under ten times. The CDR3 region is CASSLTGGTGYTF. The CDR3 coding sequence is TGTGCCAGCAGCTTGACAGGGGGGACTGGCTACACCTTC. V gene TRBV7-2 combines with J gene TRBJ1-2; 9 bases map to TRBD1. From germline, CDR1 is SGHTA and CDR2 FQGNSA. There are 13 residues in the CDR3. V dropped 3 bases and J dropped 7; count of bases not matched to a gene: 3.